The T cell receptor beta chain under discussion was sequenced for a study of cytomegalovirus exposure and HLA in healthy donors. About this clone: Its antigen is currently unknown.

Study results and caveats: An apparent linkage of common viral pathogens to several of the most significant clusters emerged in a later analysis.

This CDR3 comprises 14 residues. Germline V gene sequence: CDR1 MNHEY, CDR2 SVGAGI. V shed 2 bases and J shed 4 bases, with 10 bases lying between them. Researchers ran the PCR with 60 Vbeta and 13 Jbeta primers. Profiled with immunoSEQ multiplex PCR; TCRdb holds only in-frame clones, not every one. The table shows around 170,000 clones, with roughly 77% occurring only once. J is TRBJ2-3 and V is TRBV6-5; a possible D gene is TRBD2 (6 bases). Sequencing was performed on PBMCs. The receptor's source is a woman aged 25 to 39 in good health and CMV-seropositive. Here the CDR3 DNA reads TGTGCCAGCAGTTACGGGCTAGCGTCAGATACGCAGTATTTT. Protein sequence: CASSYGLASDTQYF.